This TCR beta chain originates from a study of T cell responses to AZD1222 COVID-19 vaccine. Across the study: Recipients boosted at about 4 weeks or about 12 weeks are pooled.

As for this clone: Its antigen is not identified.

General study findings and limits: Reportedly, nearly half the spike-specific TCRs target unmutated variant regions. Sampled repertoires all dated from after the peak T cell response. The donor cohort was predominantly white British with a female majority, and clonal diversity may have been underestimated.

This table comes from immunoSEQ multiplex PCR, and its TCRdb copy is limited to in-frame clones, with some not included. The sample contains around 58,000 clones, around four fifths of which appear only once. The V end was cut by 4 bases, the J end by 6 bases, with 13 bases between. There are 15 residues in the CDR3. The V gene's germline CDR1 is SEHNR and CDR2 FQNEAQ (reference sequence). This sequence was found in an adult in good health. The sequencing used peripheral blood, collected on day 0 of AZD1222 vaccination. The chain links TRBV7-9 to TRBJ1-6; TRBD1 might be the D (5 bases). The CDR3 reads CASSSGHGANSPLHF. As DNA, the CDR3 is TGTGCCAGCAGCTCCGGACATGGGGCTAATTCACCCCTCCACTTT.